The entry below gives a single T cell receptor beta chain sequence along with its context. What it binds is unknown. As for time point: newly diagnosed GD, antithyroid drugs for less than 3 months. The TCR library used RNA extracted from PBMCs. The entry originates in a study of regulatory T cells in long-lasting Graves disease. Regarding the study as a whole: Persistent Graves' patients showed less TCR diversity than newly diagnosed ones.

Looked up from germline, CDR1 is SGHNT and CDR2 is YYREEE (reference sequence). The CDR3 is 14 amino acids. V lost 2 bases and J 2 bases, leaving 10 bases between the germline ends. Building of the TCR beta libraries involved iRepertoire HTBI primers and Arm-PCR of CDR3 regions. In the original workflow: Looking across samples, the authors found approximately 60 TRBV and some 15 TRBJ segments. TCRdb re-called the multiplex PCR reads through MiXCR, storing one row per CDR3 protein. The V and J calls and clone size are TCRdb's, not the authors'. The sample includes about 530,000 distinct CDR3 sequences, around 15% of them seen just once. The sample also formed part of further work on T cells in Graves' hyperthyroidism and ophthalmopathy.

The TCR comes from a middle-aged woman with Graves disease. The sample in question was peripheral blood mononuclear cells (PBMCs), obtained at new diagnosis, from a patient treated with antithyroid drugs. The chain has TRBV5-4 and TRBJ2-5; no clear D. The CDR3 protein is CASSFLESQETQYF. In DNA form, the CDR3 reads TGTGCCAGCAGCTTCTTAGAGTCGCAAGAGACCCAGTACTTC.